This TCR beta chain was observed in a study of blood T cell repertoires in COVID-19. Across the whole study: Specimens from acute and convalescent COVID-19 originated in the United States, Italy and Spain.

This clone was observed a single time. TCRdb's copy holds only in-frame clones and misses some; the assay was immunoSEQ multiplex PCR. The sample yields about 70,000 clones, around nine tenths seen once. The sequence derives from a human donor in a cohort sampled during active COVID-19. Sequencing was carried out using peripheral blood.

CDR3 sequence reads: CASRPVFLEGYTF. The CDR3, as DNA: TGTGCCAGCAGGCCCGTATTCCTGGAGGGCTACACCTTC. V is TRBV28 and J is TRBJ1-2, with D uncertain. The V gene's germline CDR1 is MDHEN and CDR2 SYDVKM. Deletions cut 6 bases from V and 8 bases from J, with 16 bases between. The CDR3 is made up of 13 amino acids.